This T cell receptor beta chain is from a study of blood T cells in healthy people across ages. The study's findings and limits: Among long-lived donors, naive CD4+ cells were more numerous and diversity higher than in aged donors. While age rose, TCR beta diversity per million T cells dropped in a roughly linear way.

Worth noting for this clonotype: Its antigen is currently unknown.

Through a sample-barcoded 5' primer and a J-beta primer mix, a second PCR was run for 7 to 11 cycles. TCRdb called the 5' RACE reads again in MiXCR, with one record for every CDR3 protein. Altogether 1.5 million to 2 million distinct CDR3 sequences are present, about 30% being singletons, with the ten largest covering about 8%. The TCR was taken from a woman in her twenties or thirties in good health. Source material: blood.

The CDR3 DNA is TGTGCCAGCAGTTACTATCCCCCGACTTCCGGGGAGACCCAGTACTTC. Translating gives CASSYYPPTSGETQYF. V gene TRBV6-5 combines with J gene TRBJ2-5; no reliable D call. V was pared by 1 base and J by 5 bases, with 17 bases between. Per the germline V gene, CDR1 is MNHEY and CDR2 is SVGAGI. The CDR3 is made up of 16 amino acids.